Listed below are T cell receptor beta chains from one sample, sequenced in a study of identical twins. TCRdb recomputed calls from the 5' RACE reads with MiXCR, one row per CDR3 protein. The data show about 900,000 distinct CDR3 sequences, around 12% seen once. The data also belong to a second study, concerning yellow fever vaccine responses in identical twins.

Source material: PBMCs. The source of these receptors is a woman under 30 in good health. CDR3s include the opening cysteine and the closing phenylalanine or tryptophan.

J: TRBJ2-7; V: TRBV28; length: 15; CDR3: CASNMGSPPAYEQYF
J: TRBJ1-6; V: TRBV4-2; length: 16; CDR3: CASSREDRGQNSPLHF
J: TRBJ2-5; V: TRBV11-1; length: 16; CDR3: CASSLGGSWSVETQYF
J: TRBJ2-3; V: TRBV3-1; length: 15; CDR3: CASSEGTGEADTQYF
J: TRBJ2-2; V: TRBV2; length: 14; CDR3: CAGRLAGATGELFF
J: TRBJ1-1; V: TRBV20-1; length: 16; CDR3: CSARDPGQGTNTEAFF
J: TRBJ2-5; V: TRBV15; length: 15; CDR3: CATSRGQGTGETQYF
J: TRBJ1-1; V: TRBV5-1; length: 16; CDR3: CASSGSPATMNTEAFF
J: TRBJ1-3; V: TRBV7-9; length: 15; CDR3: CASSLMGSSGNTIYF
J: TRBJ2-2; V: TRBV7-9; length: 15; CDR3: CASSLAGWGTGELFF
J: TRBJ1-1; V: TRBV24-1; length: 12; CDR3: CATSDFGEIAFF
J: TRBJ2-1; V: TRBV7-8; length: 17; CDR3: CASSLALGVGGHNEQFF
J: TRBJ2-1; V: TRBV11-2; length: 13; CDR3: CASTKIGPGEQFF
J: TRBJ2-1; V: TRBV20-1; length: 12; CDR3: CSARQGDNEQFF
J: TRBJ2-7; V: TRBV5-6; length: 14; CDR3: CASSLGTGKPEQYF
J: TRBJ2-1; V: TRBV7-6; length: 15; CDR3: CASSLGGGPVHEQFF
J: TRBJ1-1; V: TRBV29-1; length: 13; CDR3: CSVEGDSNTEAFF
J: TRBJ2-3; V: TRBV20-1; length: 14; CDR3: CSARGSASTDTQYF
J: TRBJ1-1; V: TRBV20-1; length: 12; CDR3: CSAQGRGTEAFF
J: TRBJ1-5; V: TRBV12-3/TRBV12-4; length: 14; CDR3: CASSLGGQDQPQHF
J: TRBJ1-5; V: TRBV6-1; length: 15; CDR3: CASSGDTNGNQPQHF
J: TRBJ2-1; V: TRBV24-1; length: 14; CDR3: CATSDFGGVNEQFF
J: TRBJ2-5; V: TRBV15; length: 18; CDR3: CATSRDLISSGDPGTQYF
J: TRBJ1-1; V: TRBV14; length: 14; CDR3: CASSPRRGNTEAFF
J: TRBJ2-3; V: TRBV11-2; length: 16; CDR3: CASSLVQGLGTDTQYF
J: TRBJ2-1; V: TRBV12-3/TRBV12-4; length: 15; CDR3: CASSLSAAGGREKFF
J: TRBJ2-7; V: TRBV5-1; length: 14; CDR3: CASSLAVSAVEQYF
J: TRBJ2-7; V: TRBV18; length: 18; CDR3: CASSPPRAGTPADYEQYF
J: TRBJ2-2; V: TRBV11-2; length: 16; CDR3: CASSPFGGTNTGELFF
J: TRBJ2-1; V: TRBV20-1; length: 16; CDR3: CSARGDGGQPYNEQFF
J: TRBJ2-1; V: TRBV12-3/TRBV12-4; length: 15; CDR3: CASSFEGLSYNEQFF
J: TRBJ2-2; V: TRBV7-6; length: 15; CDR3: CAGRRGGDYTGELFF
J: TRBJ2-1; V: TRBV20-1; length: 17; CDR3: CSARGVSWGQSFNEQFF
J: TRBJ2-2; V: TRBV7-2; length: 15; CDR3: CASSLGGLSTGELFF
J: TRBJ1-5; V: TRBV12-3/TRBV12-4; length: 15; CDR3: CASRLGTGSNQPQHF
J: TRBJ2-2; V: TRBV3-1; length: 16; CDR3: CASSQEGLAGFGELFF
J: TRBJ1-2; V: TRBV5-1; length: 15; CDR3: CASSNGTASSYGYTF
J: TRBJ2-3; V: TRBV10-3; length: 15; CDR3: CAIGGGRALADTQYF